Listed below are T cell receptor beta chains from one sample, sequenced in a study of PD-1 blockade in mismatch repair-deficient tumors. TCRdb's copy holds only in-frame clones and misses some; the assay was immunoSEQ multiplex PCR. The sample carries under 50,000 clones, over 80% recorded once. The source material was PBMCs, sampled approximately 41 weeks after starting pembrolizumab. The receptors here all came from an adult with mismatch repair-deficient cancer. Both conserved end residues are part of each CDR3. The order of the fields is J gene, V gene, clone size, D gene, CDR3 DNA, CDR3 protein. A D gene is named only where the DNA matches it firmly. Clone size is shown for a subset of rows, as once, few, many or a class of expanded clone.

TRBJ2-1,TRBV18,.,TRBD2,TGTGCCAGCTCACCAAGTATGGTAAGCGGGAGCCACAATGAGCAGTTCTTC,CASSPSMVSGSHNEQFF
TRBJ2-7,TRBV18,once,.,TGTGCCAGCTCACGGACAGCCGCTTACGAGCAGTACTTC,CASSRTAAYEQYF
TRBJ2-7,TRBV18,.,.,TGTGCCAGCTCACCACCGGTCACTACCTACGAGCAGTACTTC,CASSPPVTTYEQYF
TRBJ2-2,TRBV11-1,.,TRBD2,TGTGCCAGCAGCCCCCGGACTAGCGGGAGTAACACCGGGGAGCTGTTTTTT,CASSPRTSGSNTGELFF
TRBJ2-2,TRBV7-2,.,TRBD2,TGTGCCAGCAGTCGACTAGCGGGTAACACCGGGGAGCTGTTTTTT,CASSRLAGNTGELFF
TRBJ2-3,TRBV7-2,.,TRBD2,TGTGCCAGCAGCTTAGCTGGGACTAGCGGGACAGATACGCAGTATTTT,CASSLAGTSGTDTQYF
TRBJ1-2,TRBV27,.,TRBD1,TGTGCCAGCAGTTTACTCGACTCCAGGGGGCCAGGAGGCTACACCTTC,CASSLLDSRGPGGYTF
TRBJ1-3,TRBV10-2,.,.,TGCGCCAGCAGTGAGTCTTGGACAGCCTCTGGAAACACCATATATTTT,CASSESWTASGNTIYF
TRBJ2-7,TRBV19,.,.,TGTGCCAGTAGTATATCCCCCCAGGGCTCCTACGAGCAGTACTTC,CASSISPQGSYEQYF
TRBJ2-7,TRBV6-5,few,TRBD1,TGTGCCAGCAGCCTAACAGGGGCCGCGAGGTACGAGCAGTACTTC,CASSLTGAARYEQYF
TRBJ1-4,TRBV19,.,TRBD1,TGTGCCAGTAACACGGGACAGGGGGTAACAACTAATGAAAAACTGTTTTTT,CASNTGQGVTTNEKLFF
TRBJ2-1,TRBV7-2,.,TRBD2,TGTGCCAGCAGCTTAGACACTAGCGGGAGCAGGTACAATGAGCAGTTCTTC,CASSLDTSGSRYNEQFF
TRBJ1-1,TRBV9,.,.,TGTGCCAGCAGCACAAGAGGCGACGGGGGGGGTACTGAAGCTTTCTTT,CASSTRGDGGGTEAFF
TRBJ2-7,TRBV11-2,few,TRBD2,TGTGCCAGCAGCTTAATAGCGGGAGCGGCCTACGAGCAGTACTTC,CASSLIAGAAYEQYF
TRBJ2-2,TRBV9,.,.,TGTGCCAGCAGCGTAGGCCCCCCAAGAGCGTCCGGGGAGCTGTTTTTT,CASSVGPPRASGELFF
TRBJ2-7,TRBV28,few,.,TGTGCCAGCAGTGCAGGGGCGGGCTACGAGCAGTACTTC,CASSAGAGYEQYF
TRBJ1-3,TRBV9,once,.,TGTGCCAGCAGTGATGCAGGGGTCTCTGGAAACACCATATATTTT,CASSDAGVSGNTIYF
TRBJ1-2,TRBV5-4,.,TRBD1,TGTGCCAGCAGCTTGGCCAGGGGGCCCTATGGCTACACCTTC,CASSLARGPYGYTF
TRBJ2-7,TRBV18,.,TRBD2,TGTGCCAGCTCCACACTAGCGGGTCCAGGCGCCTACGAGCAGTACTTC,CASSTLAGPGAYEQYF
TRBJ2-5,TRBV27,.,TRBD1,TGTGCCAGCACCCGCACAGGGGGCGGAGAGACCCAGTACTTC,CASTRTGGGETQYF
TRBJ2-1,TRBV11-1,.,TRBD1,TGTGCCAGCAGCTTAGGGACAGGTTTATACAATGAGCAGTTCTTC,CASSLGTGLYNEQFF
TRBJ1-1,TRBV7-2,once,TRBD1,TGTGCCAGCAGCAGTAGACAGGGGAGGCACACTGAAGCTTTCTTT,CASSSRQGRHTEAFF
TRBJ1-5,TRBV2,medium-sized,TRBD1,TGTGCCAGCCAGGGGGCTGGACAGCCCCAGCATTTT,CASQGAGQPQHF
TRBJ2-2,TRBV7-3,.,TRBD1,TGTGCCAGCAGCGCAGGACAGGGGGTTGGGGAGCTGTTTTTT,CASSAGQGVGELFF
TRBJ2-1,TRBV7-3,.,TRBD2,TGTGCCAGCAGCTTAGAGGGACTACGACCCTCCTACAATGAGCAGTTCTTC,CASSLEGLRPSYNEQFF
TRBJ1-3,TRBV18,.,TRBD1,TGTGCCAGCTCACCACTCCGGACAGGGGAAGGAAACACCATATATTTT,CASSPLRTGEGNTIYF